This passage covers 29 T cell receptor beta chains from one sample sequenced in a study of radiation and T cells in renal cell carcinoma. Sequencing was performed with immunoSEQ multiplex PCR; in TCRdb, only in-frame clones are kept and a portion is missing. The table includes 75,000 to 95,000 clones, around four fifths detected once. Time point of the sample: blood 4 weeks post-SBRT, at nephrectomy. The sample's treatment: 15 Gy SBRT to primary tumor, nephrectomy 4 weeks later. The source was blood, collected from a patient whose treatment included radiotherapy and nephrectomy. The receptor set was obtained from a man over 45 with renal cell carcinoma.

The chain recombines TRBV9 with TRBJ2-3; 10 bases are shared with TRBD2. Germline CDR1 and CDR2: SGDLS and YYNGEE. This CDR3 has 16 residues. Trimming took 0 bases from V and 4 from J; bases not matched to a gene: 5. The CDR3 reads CASSVESGRVADTQYF. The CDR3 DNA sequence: TGTGCCAGCAGCGTAGAGAGCGGGAGGGTGGCAGATACGCAGTATTTT.

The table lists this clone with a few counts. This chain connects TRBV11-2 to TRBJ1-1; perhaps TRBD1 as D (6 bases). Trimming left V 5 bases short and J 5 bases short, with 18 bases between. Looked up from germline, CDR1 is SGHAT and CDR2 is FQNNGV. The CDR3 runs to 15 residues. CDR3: CASSALQGGRTEAFF. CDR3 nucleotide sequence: TGTGCCAGCAGCGCACTACAGGGAGGACGGACTGAAGCTTTCTTT.

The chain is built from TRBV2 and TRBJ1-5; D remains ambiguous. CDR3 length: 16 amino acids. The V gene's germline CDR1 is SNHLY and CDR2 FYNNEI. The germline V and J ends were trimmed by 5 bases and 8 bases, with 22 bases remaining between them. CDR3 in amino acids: CASSQTETSAVEPQHF. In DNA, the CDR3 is TGTGCCAGCAGTCAAACAGAGACCTCCGCGGTCGAGCCCCAGCATTTT.

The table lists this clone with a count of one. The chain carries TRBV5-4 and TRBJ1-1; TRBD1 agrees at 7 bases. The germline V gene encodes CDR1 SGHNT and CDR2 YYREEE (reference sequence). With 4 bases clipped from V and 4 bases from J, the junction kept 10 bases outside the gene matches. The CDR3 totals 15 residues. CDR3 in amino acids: CASSTGGSGGTEAFF. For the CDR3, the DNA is TGTGCCAGCAGCACGGGCGGTTCAGGGGGCACTGAAGCTTTCTTT.

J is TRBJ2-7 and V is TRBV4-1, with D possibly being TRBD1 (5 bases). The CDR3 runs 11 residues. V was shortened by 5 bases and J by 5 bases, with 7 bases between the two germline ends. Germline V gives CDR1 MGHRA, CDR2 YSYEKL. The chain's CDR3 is CASSKGDEQYF. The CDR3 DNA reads TGCGCCAGCAGCAAAGGGGACGAGCAGTACTTC.

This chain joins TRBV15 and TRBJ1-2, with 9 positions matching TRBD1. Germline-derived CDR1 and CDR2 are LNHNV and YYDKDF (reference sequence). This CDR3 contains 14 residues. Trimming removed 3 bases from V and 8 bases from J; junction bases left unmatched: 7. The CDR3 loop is CATSRPGTGRGYTF. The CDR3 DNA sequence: TGTGCCACCAGCAGGCCCGGGACAGGGCGCGGCTACACCTTC.

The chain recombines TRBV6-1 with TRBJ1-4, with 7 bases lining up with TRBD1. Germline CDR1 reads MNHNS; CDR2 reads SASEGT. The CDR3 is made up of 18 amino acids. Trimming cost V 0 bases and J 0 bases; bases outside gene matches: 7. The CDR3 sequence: CASSEAGGEGPTNEKLFF. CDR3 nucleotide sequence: TGTGCCAGCAGTGAAGCAGGGGGCGAGGGTCCAACTAATGAAAAACTGTTTTTT.

The CDR3 loop reads CASSPTGTTKETQYF. The CDR3 nucleotides are TGTGCCAGCAGCCCGACCGGGACTACTAAAGAGACCCAGTACTTC. The genes are TRBV9 and TRBJ2-5; the match to TRBD2 covers 7 bases. Looked up from germline, CDR1 is SGDLS and CDR2 is YYNGEE. The V segment lost 4 bases and the J segment 3 bases; nucleotides outside the gene matches: 9. This CDR3 has 15 residues.

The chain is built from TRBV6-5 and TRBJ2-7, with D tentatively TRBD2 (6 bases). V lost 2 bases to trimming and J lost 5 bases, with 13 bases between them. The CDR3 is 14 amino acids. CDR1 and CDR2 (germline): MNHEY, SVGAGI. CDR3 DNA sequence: TGTGCCAGCAGTTACACGGAACCGGGGGACGAGCAGTACTTC. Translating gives CASSYTEPGDEQYF.

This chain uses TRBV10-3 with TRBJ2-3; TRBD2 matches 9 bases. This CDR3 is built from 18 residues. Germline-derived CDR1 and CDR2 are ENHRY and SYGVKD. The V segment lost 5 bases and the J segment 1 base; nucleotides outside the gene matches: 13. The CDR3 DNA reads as TGTGCCATCAGTAGCGGAAGCGGGGGGAAAGGTGGCACAGATACGCAGTATTTT. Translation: CAISSGSGGKGGTDTQYF.

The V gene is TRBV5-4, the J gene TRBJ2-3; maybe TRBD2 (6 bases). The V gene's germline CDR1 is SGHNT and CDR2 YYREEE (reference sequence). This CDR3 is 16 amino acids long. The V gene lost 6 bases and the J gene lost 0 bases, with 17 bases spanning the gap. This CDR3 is CASIRGGAASTDTQYF. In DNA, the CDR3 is TGTGCCAGCATTAGGGGCGGGGCGGCTAGCACAGATACGCAGTATTTT. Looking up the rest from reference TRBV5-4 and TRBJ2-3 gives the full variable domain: ETGVTQSPTHLIKTRGQQVTLRCSSQSGHNTVSWYQQALGQGPQFIFQYYREEENGRGNFPPRFSGLQFPNYSSELNVNALELDDSALYLCASIRGGAASTDTQYFGPGTRLTVL.

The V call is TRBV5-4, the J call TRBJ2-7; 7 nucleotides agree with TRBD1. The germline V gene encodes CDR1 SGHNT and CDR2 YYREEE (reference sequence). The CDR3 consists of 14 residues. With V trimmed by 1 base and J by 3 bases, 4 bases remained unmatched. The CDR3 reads CASSLRDSNYEQYF. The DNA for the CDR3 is TGTGCCAGCAGCTTGAGGGACAGCAACTACGAGCAGTACTTC. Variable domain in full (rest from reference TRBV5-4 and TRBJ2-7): ETGVTQSPTHLIKTRGQQVTLRCSSQSGHNTVSWYQQALGQGPQFIFQYYREEENGRGNFPPRFSGLQFPNYSSELNVNALELDDSALYLCASSLRDSNYEQYFGPGTRLTVT.

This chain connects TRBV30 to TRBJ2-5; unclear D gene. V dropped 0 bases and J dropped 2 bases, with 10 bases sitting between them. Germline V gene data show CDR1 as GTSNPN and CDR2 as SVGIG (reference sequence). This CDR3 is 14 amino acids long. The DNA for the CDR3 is TGTGCCTGGAGTGTAAGGTCGAGACAAGAGACCCAGTACTTC. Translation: CAWSVRSRQETQYF.

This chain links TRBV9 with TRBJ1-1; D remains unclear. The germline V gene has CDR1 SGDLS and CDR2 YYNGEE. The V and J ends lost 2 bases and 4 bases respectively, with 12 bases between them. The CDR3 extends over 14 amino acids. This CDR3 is CASSVASEITEAFF. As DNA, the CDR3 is TGTGCCAGCAGCGTGGCCTCTGAAATCACTGAAGCTTTCTTT.

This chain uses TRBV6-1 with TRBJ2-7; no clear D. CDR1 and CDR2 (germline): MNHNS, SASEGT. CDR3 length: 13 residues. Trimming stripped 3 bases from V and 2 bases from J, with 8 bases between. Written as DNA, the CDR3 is TGTGCCAGCAGTGATTCTTCAACCTACGAGCAGTACTTC. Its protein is CASSDSSTYEQYF.

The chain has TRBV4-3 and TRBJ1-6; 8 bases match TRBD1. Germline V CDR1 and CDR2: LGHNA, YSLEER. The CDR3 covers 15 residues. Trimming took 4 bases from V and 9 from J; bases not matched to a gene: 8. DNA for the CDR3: TGCGCCAGCAGCCTCGGTCAGGGGGCATTTTCACCCCTCCACTTT. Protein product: CASSLGQGAFSPLHF.

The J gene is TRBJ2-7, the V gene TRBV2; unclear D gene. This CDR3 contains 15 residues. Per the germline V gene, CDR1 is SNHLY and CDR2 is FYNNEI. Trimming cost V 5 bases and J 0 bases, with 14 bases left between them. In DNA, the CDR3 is TGTGCCAGCAGTCCGACGCCTAATCTCTCCTACGAGCAGTACTTC. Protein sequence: CASSPTPNLSYEQYF.

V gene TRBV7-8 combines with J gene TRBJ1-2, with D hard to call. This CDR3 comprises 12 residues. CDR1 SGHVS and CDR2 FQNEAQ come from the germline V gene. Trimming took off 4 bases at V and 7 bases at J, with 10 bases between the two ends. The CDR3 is CASSSYAAGYTF. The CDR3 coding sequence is TGTGCCAGCAGCTCCTACGCAGCTGGCTACACCTTC. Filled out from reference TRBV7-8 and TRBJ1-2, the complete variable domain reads GAGVSQSPRYKVAKRGQDVALRCDPISGHVSLFWYQQALGQGPEFLTYFQNEAQLDKSGLPSDRFFAERPEGSVSTLKIQRTQQEDSAVYLCASSSYAAGYTFGSGTRLTVV.

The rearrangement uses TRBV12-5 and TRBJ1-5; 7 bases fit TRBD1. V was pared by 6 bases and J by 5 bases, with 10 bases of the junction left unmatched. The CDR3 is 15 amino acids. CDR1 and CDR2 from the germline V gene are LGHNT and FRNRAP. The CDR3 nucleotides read TGTGCTAGTGGCCCACGGACAGGCGGTGATCAGCCCCAGCATTTT. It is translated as CASGPRTGGDQPQHF.

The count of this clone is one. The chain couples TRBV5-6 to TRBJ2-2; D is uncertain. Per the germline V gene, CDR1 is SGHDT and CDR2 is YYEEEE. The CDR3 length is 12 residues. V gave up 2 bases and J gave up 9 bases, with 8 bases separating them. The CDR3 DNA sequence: TGTGCCAGCAGCTTCCTAGTGAGGGAGCTGTTTTTT. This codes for CASSFLVRELFF.

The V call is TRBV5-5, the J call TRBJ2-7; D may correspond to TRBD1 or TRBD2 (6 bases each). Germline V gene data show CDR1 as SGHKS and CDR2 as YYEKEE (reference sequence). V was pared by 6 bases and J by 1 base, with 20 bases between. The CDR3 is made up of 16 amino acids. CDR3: CASIRVGGSLSYEQYF. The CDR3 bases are TGTGCCAGCATCCGCGTAGGGGGGAGCCTGTCCTACGAGCAGTACTTC.

The CDR3 loop reads CASRASGSSYEQYF. The DNA of the CDR3 is TGTGCCAGCAGAGCTAGCGGGAGCTCCTACGAGCAGTACTTC. The chain is built from TRBV6-5 and TRBJ2-7; 10 bases line up with TRBD2. V trimming: 6 bases; J trimming: 0 bases; junction bases outside the gene matches: 2. The CDR3 is 14 amino acids. Germline-derived CDR1 and CDR2 are MNHEY and SVGAGI.

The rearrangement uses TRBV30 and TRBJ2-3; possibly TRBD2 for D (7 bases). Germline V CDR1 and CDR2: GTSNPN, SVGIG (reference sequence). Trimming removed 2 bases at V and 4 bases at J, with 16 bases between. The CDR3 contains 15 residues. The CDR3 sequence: CAWSSLGGLSDTQYF. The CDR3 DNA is TGTGCCTGGAGTAGTCTCGGGGGGCTATCAGATACGCAGTATTTT.

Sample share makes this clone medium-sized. CDR3 protein: CAISEGDRGPQETQYF. The CDR3 DNA reads as TGTGCCATCAGTGAGGGGGACAGGGGCCCCCAAGAGACCCAGTACTTC. The V and J genes are TRBV10-3 and TRBJ2-5; TRBD1 matches at 10 bases. Looked up from germline, CDR1 is ENHRY and CDR2 is SYGVKD. The CDR3 extends over 16 amino acids. The V gene end was trimmed by 2 bases and the J gene end by 1 base; junction bases not matched to a gene: 4.

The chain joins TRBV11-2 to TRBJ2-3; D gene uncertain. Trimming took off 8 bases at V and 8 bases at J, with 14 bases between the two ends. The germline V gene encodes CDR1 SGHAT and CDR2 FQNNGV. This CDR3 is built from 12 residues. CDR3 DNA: TGTGCCAGCCGGCCCCAGTCGTCTACGCAGTATTTT. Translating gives CASRPQSSTQYF.

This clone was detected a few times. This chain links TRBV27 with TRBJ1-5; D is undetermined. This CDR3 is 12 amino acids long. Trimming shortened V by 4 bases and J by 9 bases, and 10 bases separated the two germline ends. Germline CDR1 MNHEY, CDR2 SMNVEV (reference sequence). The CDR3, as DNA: TGTGCCAGCAGTTCTGGAAAAGGGCCCCAGCATTTT. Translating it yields CASSSGKGPQHF.

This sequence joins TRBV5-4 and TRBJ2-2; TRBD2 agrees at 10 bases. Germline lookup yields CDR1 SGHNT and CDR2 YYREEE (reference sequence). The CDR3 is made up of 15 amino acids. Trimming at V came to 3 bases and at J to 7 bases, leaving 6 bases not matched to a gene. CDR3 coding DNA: TGTGCCAGCAGCTCAGCGGGGGGGCCGGACGGGGAGCTGTTTTTT. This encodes CASSSAGGPDGELFF.

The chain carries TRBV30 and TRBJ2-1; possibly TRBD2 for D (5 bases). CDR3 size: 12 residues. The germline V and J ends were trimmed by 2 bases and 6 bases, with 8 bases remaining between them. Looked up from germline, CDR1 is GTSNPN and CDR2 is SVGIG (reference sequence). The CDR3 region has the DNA TGTGCCTGGAGTCGGAGCGGCAATGAGCAGTTCTTC. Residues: CAWSRSGNEQFF.

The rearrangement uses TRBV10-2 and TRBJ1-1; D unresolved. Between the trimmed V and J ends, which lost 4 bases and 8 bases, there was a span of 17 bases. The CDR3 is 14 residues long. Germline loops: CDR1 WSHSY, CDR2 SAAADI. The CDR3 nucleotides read TGCGCCAGCAGTGCGGCGTCGACCCCTCGGGAAGCTTTCTTT. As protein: CASSAASTPREAFF.